The 13 T cell receptor beta chains below were found in one sample sequenced in a study of cytomegalovirus exposure and HLA in healthy donors. The PCR contained 60 Vbeta and 13 Jbeta primers. TCRdb's copy holds only in-frame clones and misses some; the assay was immunoSEQ multiplex PCR. The sample lists 110,000 or so clones, 82% occurring once. Sequencing used PBMCs. All receptors come from a woman aged 18-29 years in good health and CMV-seronegative.

This chain connects TRBV29-1 to TRBJ2-1, with 7 bases aligning to TRBD1. The V gene end was trimmed by 6 bases and the J gene end by 6 bases; junction bases not matched to a gene: 5. Per the germline V gene, CDR1 is SQVTM and CDR2 is ANQGSEA. The CDR3 has 12 amino acids. This CDR3 is CSVNDRVNEQFF. In DNA, the CDR3 is TGCAGCGTCAACGACAGGGTCAATGAGCAGTTCTTC.

This clone was seen just once. J is TRBJ1-1 and V is TRBV25-1; D unclear. CDR1 and CDR2 from the germline V gene are MGHDK and SYGVNS. V gave up 3 bases and J gave up 4 bases, with 9 bases separating them. The CDR3 contains 13 residues. Written as DNA, the CDR3 is TGTGCCAGCAGTGAGGGCCTGGCCACTGAAGCTTTCTTT. Translation: CASSEGLATEAFF.

The rearrangement links TRBV5-1 to TRBJ2-6, with 8 bases that match TRBD1. The CDR3 spans 16 residues. Germline CDR1 and CDR2: SGHRS and YFSETQ. V shed 5 bases, J shed 0 bases, and the junction held 4 bases outside the gene matches. This CDR3 is CASRQGGSSGANVLTF. CDR3 nucleotide sequence: TGCGCCAGCAGACAGGGGGGTTCCTCTGGGGCCAACGTCCTGACTTTC.

The chain carries TRBV6-1 and TRBJ2-7, with a possible D match to TRBD1 (5 bases). V lost 8 bases, J lost 4 bases, and 6 bases lay in between. The CDR3 is 10 amino acids. Per the germline V gene, CDR1 is MNHNS and CDR2 is SASEGT. CDR3 DNA: TGTGCCAGCGGGGCTTACGAGCAGTACGTC. Residues: CASGAYEQYV.

In this sample, this clone turned up once. The rearrangement uses TRBV11-2 and TRBJ2-2; 8 bases align to TRBD2. The CDR3 has 17 residues. After removal of 2 bases from V and 1 base from J, the junction contained 6 bases not matched to a gene. Germline CDR1 reads SGHAT; CDR2 reads FQNNGV. The CDR3 spells CASSLLGSGRNTGELFF. CDR3 in DNA: TGTGCCAGCAGCTTACTTGGGAGCGGGAGGAACACCGGGGAGCTGTTTTTT.

This clone was picked up a small number of times. The chain is built from TRBV6-1 and TRBJ1-6, with 9 nucleotides matching TRBD1. Germline CDR1 MNHNS, CDR2 SASEGT. J gave up 2 bases and V 3 bases, and 5 bases lay outside the gene matches. The CDR3 totals 17 residues. The CDR3 sequence is CASSEGQGLAYNSPLHF. For the CDR3, the DNA is TGTGCCAGCAGTGAGGGACAGGGTTTGGCCTATAATTCACCCCTCCACTTT.

The chain has TRBV21-1 and TRBJ1-6; the table gives TRBD1 as D, unverified against the DNA. TRBV21-1 constitutes a pseudogene. The CDR3 sequence is 16 residues long. The CDR3 DNA reads TGTGCCAGCACTACGGACAGTTTGCACTATAATTCACCCCTCCACTTT. This gives the protein CASTTDSLHYNSPLHF.

The V call is TRBV4-1, the J call TRBJ2-3; perhaps TRBD1 as D (6 bases). The CDR3 extends over 14 amino acids. The germline gives CDR1 MGHRA, CDR2 YSYEKL. V was pared by 6 bases and J by 8 bases, with 18 bases between. The CDR3 is CASSTQGIESTQYF. In DNA form, the CDR3 reads TGCGCCAGCAGTACCCAGGGGATCGAGAGTACGCAGTATTTT.

The V call is TRBV27, the J call TRBJ1-4; 12 nucleotides match TRBD1. V gave up 4 bases and J gave up 8 bases; unmatched junction bases: 5. Germline CDR1 is MNHEY and CDR2 is SMNVEV (reference sequence). This CDR3 contains 15 residues. Here the CDR3 reads CASSSPGQGAEKLFF. CDR3 in DNA: TGTGCCAGCAGTTCGCCGGGACAGGGGGCAGAAAAACTGTTTTTT.

The chain couples TRBV7-9 to TRBJ2-3; D not resolved. Germline CDR1 and CDR2: SEHNR and FQNEAQ (reference sequence). The CDR3 sequence is 8 residues long. Trimming took off 7 bases at V and 15 bases at J, with 8 bases between the two ends. CDR3 nucleotides: TGTGCCAGCACCCTTTCTTATTTT. Its protein product is CASTLSYF.

The chain has TRBV29-1 and TRBJ2-5; 7 nucleotides agree with TRBD2. The CDR3 has 13 amino acids. The ends lost 3 bases at V and 5 bases at J; junction bases unmatched: 6. Germline V gene lookup returns CDR1 SQVTM and CDR2 ANQGSEA. CDR3 bases: TGCAGCGTTGATGGGCGGGGGACGGAGACCCAGTACTTC. This encodes CSVDGRGTETQYF.

This chain uses TRBV5-1 with TRBJ2-1; a weak D match, TRBD1 (5 bases). Germline V lookup: CDR1 SGHRS, CDR2 YFSETQ. Trimming cost V 0 bases and J 0 bases, with 10 bases left between them. This CDR3 comprises 16 residues. DNA of the CDR3: TGCGCCAGCAGCTTGGCCGGACACATCTCCTACAATGAGCAGTTCTTC. Encoded protein: CASSLAGHISYNEQFF.

The chain is built from TRBV2 and TRBJ2-1; TRBD2 matches at 8 bases. The CDR3 contains 16 residues. Germline CDR1 SNHLY, CDR2 FYNNEI. Germline trimming cut 4 bases from V and 14 bases from J; bases unmatched to any gene: 19. The CDR3 loop reads CASSVSPPQTGGPEFF. CDR3 DNA: TGTGCCAGCAGTGTATCTCCCCCCCAAACGGGAGGGCCTGAGTTCTTC.